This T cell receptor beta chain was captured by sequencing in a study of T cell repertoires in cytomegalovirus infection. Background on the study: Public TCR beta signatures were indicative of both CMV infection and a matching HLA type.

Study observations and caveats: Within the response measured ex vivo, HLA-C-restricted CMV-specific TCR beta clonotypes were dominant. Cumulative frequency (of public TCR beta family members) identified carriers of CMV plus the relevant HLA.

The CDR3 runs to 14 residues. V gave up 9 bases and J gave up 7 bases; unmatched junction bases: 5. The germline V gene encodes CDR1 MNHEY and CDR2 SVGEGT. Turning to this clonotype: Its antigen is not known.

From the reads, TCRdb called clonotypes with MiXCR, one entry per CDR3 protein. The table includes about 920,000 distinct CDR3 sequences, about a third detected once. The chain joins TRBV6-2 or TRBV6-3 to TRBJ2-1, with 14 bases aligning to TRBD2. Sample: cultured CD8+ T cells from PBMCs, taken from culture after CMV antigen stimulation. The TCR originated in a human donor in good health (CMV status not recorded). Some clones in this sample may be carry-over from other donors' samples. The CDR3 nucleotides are TGTGCCAGTCCGACTAGCGGGGGGGGAAATGAGCAGTTCTTC. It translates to CASPTSGGGNEQFF.